One T cell receptor beta chain is described in this entry. Per the authors' pipeline: Reference gene primer amplification in the assay estimated nucleated cell counts. Sequencing used immunoSEQ multiplex PCR; TCRdb keeps in-frame clones, though not all of them. The V and J calls and the clone size are those of that table, but D and trimming were determined from the DNA. Of roughly 160,000 clones listed, 85% to 90% are singletons. The data are from a study of blood T cell repertoires in COVID-19. The wider study: Donors in the United States, Italy and Spain gave samples during acute or convalescent COVID-19. PBMCs, B-cell-depleted T cells, or T cells provided the cDNA or gDNA that made up the material.

Recruited during active infection, patients (from Seattle) were subsequently followed longitudinally. Trimming took off 1 base at V and 5 bases at J, with 11 bases between the two ends. The CDR3 covers 14 residues. CDR1 is ENHRY, CDR2 SYGVKD, per germline. The sequenced sample consisted of peripheral blood. This receptor was obtained from a man aged 55 to 70 with COVID-19, enrolled during active disease. The chain employs TRBV10-3 and TRBJ1-1; D is unclear. The CDR3 nucleotides read TGTGCCATCAGTGAGTTGGCGCCCGGGACTGAAGCTTTCTTT. Its translation is CAISELAPGTEAFF.